Described below is a single T cell receptor (beta chain) sequence and its context. Its specificity is unknown. RNA extraction was followed by reverse transcription into cDNA, which acted as the sequencing template. Assay used: immunoSEQ multiplex PCR; TCRdb lists only in-frame clones, some missing. The table lists 130,000 to 150,000 clones, 65% to 90% of them singletons. The treatment: oral pan-JAK inhibitor, 5-10 mg twice daily. The investigators collected lesional scalp punch biopsies and peripheral blood from alopecia areata patients. These data come from a study of CD8+ T cells in alopecia areata. Study findings and constraints: Normal skin's resident alphabeta T cells are also sequenced in scalp samples. Scalp clonality and expanded CD8+ clones among the top 100 showed significant decreases with tofacitinib. The study found TCR sharing across patients less clear than in mice, possibly for HLA reasons.

This TCR was sampled from a human donor with alopecia areata. The sample consisted of CD8+ T cells sorted from blood, taken at week 4, from a patient treated with tofacitinib.

The chain's CDR3 is CASSQAGGQPQHF. For the CDR3, the DNA is TGCGCCAGCAGCCAAGCAGGCGGCCAGCCCCAGCATTTT. V gene TRBV4-3 combines with J gene TRBJ1-5; the D is unclear. This CDR3 has 13 residues. Germline lookup yields CDR1 LGHNA and CDR2 YSLEER. V gave up 1 base and J gave up 7 bases, with 8 bases separating them.